This T cell receptor beta chain originates from a study of blood T cell repertoires in COVID-19. Study-wide context: The samples span acute and convalescent COVID-19 from the United States, Italy and Spain.

The protocol was immunoSEQ multiplex PCR, while the TCRdb copy is restricted to in-frame clones and leaves out a portion. This table has some 420,000 clones, 80% to 90% appearing once. Trimming pared 1 base from V and 3 bases from J, leaving 10 bases between. Germline values: CDR1 SNHLY, CDR2 FYNNEI. This CDR3 region has 15 residues. Recruits, aged about 18 to 100 years, lived in 24 US areas. Cohort placement rested on clinical history that participants reported themselves. The sample taken for sequencing was PBMCs or T cells enriched from blood (not recorded which). This chain connects TRBV2 to TRBJ2-1, with D possibly matching TRBD2 (5 bases). This TCR was recovered from a man aged 25-45 years who had recovered from COVID-19. In DNA form, the CDR3 reads TGTGCCAGCAGTGAAGATCACGGGGACTACAATGAGCAGTTCTTC. Its protein product is CASSEDHGDYNEQFF.